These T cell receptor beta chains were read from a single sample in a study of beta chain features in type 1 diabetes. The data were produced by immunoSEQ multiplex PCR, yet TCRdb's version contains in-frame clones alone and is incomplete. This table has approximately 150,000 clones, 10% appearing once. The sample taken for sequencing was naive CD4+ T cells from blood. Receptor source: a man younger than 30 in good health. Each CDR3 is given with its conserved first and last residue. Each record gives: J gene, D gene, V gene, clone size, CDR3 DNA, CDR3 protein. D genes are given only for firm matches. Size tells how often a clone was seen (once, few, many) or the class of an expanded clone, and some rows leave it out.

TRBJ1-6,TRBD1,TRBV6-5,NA,TGTGCCAGCAGTCCGACAGGGTTGCATTCACCCCTCCACTTT,CASSPTGLHSPLHF
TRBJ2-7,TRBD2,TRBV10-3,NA,TGTGCCATCAGTGAGTCGACTAGCGGCACCTACGAGCAGTACTTC,CAISESTSGTYEQYF
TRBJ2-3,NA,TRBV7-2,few,TGTGCCAGCAGCTTTAACGGGGACTCCACAGATACGCAGTATTTT,CASSFNGDSTDTQYF
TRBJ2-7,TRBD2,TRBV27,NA,TGTGCCAGCAGGCAGCCTGGCGGGGGGCCCTACGAGCAGTACTTC,CASRQPGGGPYEQYF
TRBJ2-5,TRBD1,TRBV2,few,TGTGCCAGCAGCGCCGGACAGGGGCGTGAGACCCAGTACTTC,CASSAGQGRETQYF
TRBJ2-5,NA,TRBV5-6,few,TGTGCCAGCAGCCCGGGGGTGCGTGAGACCCAGTACTTC,CASSPGVRETQYF
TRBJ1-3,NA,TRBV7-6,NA,TGTGCCAGCAGCTTAGCCCAAACAGGGCCCGGAAACACCATATATTTT,CASSLAQTGPGNTIYF
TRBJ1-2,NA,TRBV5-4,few,TGTGCCAGCAGCTTGGACAGGGCCAACTATGGCTACACCTTC,CASSLDRANYGYTF
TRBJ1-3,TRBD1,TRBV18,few,TGTGCCAGCTCACCAAAGCAACAGGGGGCGATGGACACCATATATTTT,CASSPKQQGAMDTIYF
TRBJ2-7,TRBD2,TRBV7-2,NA,TGTGCCAGCAGCTTAGCGGTAGCGGGGGGCCACCCCCGACCCTACGAGCAGTACTTC,CASSLAVAGGHPRPYEQYF
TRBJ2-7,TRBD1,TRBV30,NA,TGTGCCTGGACCGTGGGACAGCCCTACGAGCAGTACTTC,CAWTVGQPYEQYF
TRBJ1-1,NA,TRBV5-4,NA,TGTGCCAGCAATGACAGCCCGAACACTGAAGCTTTCTTT,CASNDSPNTEAFF
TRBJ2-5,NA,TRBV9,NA,TGTGCCAGCAGCGGGCCTAGTTCGGGGTCCCAAGAGACCCAGTACTTC,CASSGPSSGSQETQYF
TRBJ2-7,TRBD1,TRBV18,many,TGTGCCAGCTCAGGACAGGGATACGAGCAGTACTTC,CASSGQGYEQYF
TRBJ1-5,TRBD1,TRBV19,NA,TGTGCCAGTGGAGACAGGGTGAGCAATCAGCCCCAGCATTTT,CASGDRVSNQPQHF
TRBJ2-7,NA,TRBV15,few,TGTGCCACCAGCAGAGTCCCTAGCTACGAGCAGTACTTC,CATSRVPSYEQYF
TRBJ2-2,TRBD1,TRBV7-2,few,TGTGCCAGCGTCCCCCCAGGGGGCGCGAACGGGGAGCTGTTTTTT,CASVPPGGANGELFF
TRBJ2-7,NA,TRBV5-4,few,TGTGCCAGCAGCTTGGATGACAGGTCCTACGAGCAGTACTTC,CASSLDDRSYEQYF
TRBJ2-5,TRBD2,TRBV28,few,TGTGCCAGCAGTCCTAGCGGGGGGGCAGGAGAGACCCAGTACTTC,CASSPSGGAGETQYF
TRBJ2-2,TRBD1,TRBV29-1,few,TGCAGCGTCGAAATAAGGGGGCGAGGGAACACCGGGGAGCTGTTTTTT,CSVEIRGRGNTGELFF
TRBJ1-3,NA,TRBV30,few,TGTGCCTGGAGTGTACTGGGGGGAACTGGAAACACCATATATTTT,CAWSVLGGTGNTIYF
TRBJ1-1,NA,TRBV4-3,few,TGCGCCAGCAGCTCCGACTCCCGAGTGAACACTGAAGCTTTCTTT,CASSSDSRVNTEAFF
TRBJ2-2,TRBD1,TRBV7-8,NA,TGTGCCAGCAGCTTGGACAGGGGGCGCCCCGGGGAGCTGTTTTTT,CASSLDRGRPGELFF
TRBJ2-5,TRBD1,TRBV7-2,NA,TGTGCCAGCGGGACAGGCGGGAACGGAGAGACCCAGTACTTC,CASGTGGNGETQYF
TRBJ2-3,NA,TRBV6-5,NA,TGTGCCAGCAGTTACTCCTATGCAGTTAAGGGGAATACGCAGTATTTT,CASSYSYAVKGNTQYF
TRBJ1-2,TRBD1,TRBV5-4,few,TGTGCCAGCAGCAACCCGACAGGGCTTGGCTACACCTTC,CASSNPTGLGYTF
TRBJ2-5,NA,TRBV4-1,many,TGCGCCAGCAGCCAAGGGAGACAAGAGACCCAGTACTTC,CASSQGRQETQYF
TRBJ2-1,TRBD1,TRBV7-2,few,TGTGCCAGCAGCTTAGCCGGGACAGTAACTTACAATGAGCAGTTCTTC,CASSLAGTVTYNEQFF
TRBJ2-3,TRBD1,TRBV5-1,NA,TGCGCCAGCAGCGTCTCCCCAGGGGGAGATACGCAGTATTTT,CASSVSPGGDTQYF
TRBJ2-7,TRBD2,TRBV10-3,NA,TGTGCCATCAGCGATCCGGGACTAGTAAATTACTTC,CAISDPGLVNYF
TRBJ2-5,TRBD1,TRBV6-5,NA,TGTGCCAGCAGTTCCCGGACAGGCGAAGAGACCCAGTACTTC,CASSSRTGEETQYF
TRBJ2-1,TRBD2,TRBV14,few,TGTGCCAGCAGCCCACCGGCCTGGAGCGGGGGATACAATGAGCAGTTCTTC,CASSPPAWSGGYNEQFF
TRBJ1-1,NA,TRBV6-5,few,TGTGCCAGCAGTTACTCGACCGGGATGAACACTGAAGCTTTCTTT,CASSYSTGMNTEAFF
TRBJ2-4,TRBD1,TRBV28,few,TGTGCCAGCACCATAGGGGGCGAGGCCAAAAACATTCAGTACTTC,CASTIGGEAKNIQYF
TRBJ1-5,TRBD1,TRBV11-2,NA,TGTGCCAGCAGCTCGGGACAGAATAGCAATCAGCCCCAGCATTTT,CASSSGQNSNQPQHF
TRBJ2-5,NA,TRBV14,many,TGTGCCAGCAGCCAGCAATGGGGCGAAGAGACCCAGTACTTC,CASSQQWGEETQYF
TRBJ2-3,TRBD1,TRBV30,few,TGTGCCTGGAGTGTTGGACAGGCTGGACACACAGATACGCAGTATTTT,CAWSVGQAGHTDTQYF